Following are 21 T cell receptor beta chains from one sample sequenced in a study of response to subunit inactivated influenza vaccine. Using its own MiXCR run on the RT-PCR reads, TCRdb lists one record per CDR3 protein. The top ten clones hold 10% to 15% of a sample with approximately 500,000 distinct CDR3 sequences, approximately 12% of them seen once. The sequencing here drew on PBMCs from blood, taken about 6 weeks after vaccination. The receptors originated from a man over 45 who received an inactivated influenza vaccine.

The J gene is TRBJ1-2, the V gene TRBV20-1, with D possibly matching TRBD1 (5 bases). The CDR3 is 13 amino acids. Trimming pared 6 bases from V and 3 bases from J, leaving 14 bases between. Germline CDR1 and CDR2: DFQATT and SNEGSKA (reference sequence). CDR3 region: CSAVVRGDYGYTF. CDR3 in DNA: TGCAGTGCGGTAGTAAGGGGCGACTATGGCTACACCTTC.

For this clonotype: A much larger clone is a single base away; this may be a read error. V and J are TRBV7-3 and TRBJ2-5; D unresolved. The CDR3 covers 13 residues. Germline assignment: CDR1 SGHTA and CDR2 FQGTGA. V shed 9 bases and J shed 4 bases, with 15 bases lying between them. The chain's CDR3 is CARSPSPGETQYF. The CDR3 DNA is TGTGCCAGAAGCCCCAGCCCCGGAGAGACCCAGTACTTC.

The V gene is TRBV27, the J gene TRBJ2-1, with D unclear. The CDR3 extends over 17 amino acids. The germline V and J ends were trimmed by 6 bases and 1 base, with 19 bases remaining between them. Germline CDR1 is MNHEY and CDR2 is SMNVEV (reference sequence). CDR3: CASRLSAALRSYNEQFF. The DNA of the CDR3 is TGTGCCAGCAGACTTTCGGCGGCGCTGAGGTCCTACAATGAGCAGTTCTTC.

This clonotype was seen a few times. This chain links TRBV5-5 with TRBJ2-1; tentatively, D is TRBD2 (6 bases). The CDR3 has 17 residues. CDR1 is SGHKS and CDR2 is YYEKEE in the germline V gene (reference sequence). V lost 3 bases and J lost 5, with 21 bases in between. The CDR3 DNA sequence: TGTGCCAGCAGCTCCTGGGGTCTAGCGTTTACTCACAATGAGCAGTTCTTC. Protein sequence: CASSSWGLAFTHNEQFF.

The sample holds a few counts of this clonotype. V usage is TRBV4-2 and J usage is TRBJ1-2; TRBD1 aligns across 9 bases. The CDR3 consists of 15 residues. After removal of 2 bases from V and 4 bases from J, the junction contained 5 bases not matched to a gene. Germline CDR1 LGHNA, CDR2 YNFKEQ. This CDR3 reads CASSQTTGGIYGYTF. The DNA for the CDR3 is TGTGCCAGCAGCCAAACGACAGGGGGAATCTATGGCTACACCTTC.

This clonotype was counted at least ten times. This rearrangement joins TRBV7-8 to TRBJ2-5, with D hard to call. This CDR3 region has 13 residues. The ends were cut back, 2 bases at V and 5 bases at J, with 9 bases in the middle. Germline V gives CDR1 SGHVS, CDR2 FQNEAQ. CDR3 nucleotides: TGTGCCAGCAGCTTAAGACAAATCGAGACCCAGTACTTC. It yields the protein CASSLRQIETQYF.

This rearrangement joins TRBV6-5 to TRBJ1-6, with 7 bases lining up with TRBD1. Germline CDR1 MNHEY, CDR2 SVGAGI. CDR3 length equals 15 residues. Germline trimming cut 3 bases from V and 5 bases from J; bases unmatched to any gene: 4. CDR3 region: CASSYTGDDNSPLHF. Here the CDR3 DNA reads TGTGCCAGCAGTTATACAGGGGACGATAATTCACCCCTCCACTTT.

This sequence joins TRBV12-3 or TRBV12-4 and TRBJ2-1; the D gene is possibly TRBD1 (5 bases). The ends were cut back, 6 bases at V and 2 bases at J, with 14 bases in the middle. This CDR3 region has 15 residues. The CDR3 DNA reads TGTGCCAGCAGCTTTGCAAGGGGCCCCTACAATGAGCAGTTCTTC. It specifies CASSFARGPYNEQFF.

This chain links TRBV11-2 with TRBJ2-5; 10 nucleotides agree with TRBD2. V was pared by 6 bases and J by 5 bases, with 18 bases of the junction left unmatched. The germline V gene encodes CDR1 SGHAT and CDR2 FQNNGV. The CDR3 spans 18 residues. The CDR3 region is CASRPRGGSGGASETQYF. The CDR3 DNA reads as TGTGCCAGCAGGCCCCGGGGTGGAAGCGGGGGGGCATCGGAGACCCAGTACTTC. Complete variable domain (other parts from reference TRBV11-2 and TRBJ2-5): EAGVAQSPRYKIIEKRQSVAFWCNPISGHATLYWYQQILGQGPKLLIQFQNNGVVDDSQLPKDRFSAERLKGVDSTLKIQPAKLEDSAVYLCASRPRGGSGGASETQYFGPGTRLLVL.

This clonotype was recorded at least ten times. The V gene is TRBV29-1, the J gene TRBJ2-3; a possible D gene is TRBD2 (5 bases). Trimming took 7 bases from V and 2 from J, leaving 13 bases between them. The CDR3 sequence is 13 residues long. From germline, CDR1 is SQVTM and CDR2 ANQGSEA. Here the CDR3 DNA reads TGCAGCGCCACGGGGAAGTACACAGATACGCAGTATTTT. It specifies CSATGKYTDTQYF.

V and J are TRBV12-3 or TRBV12-4 and TRBJ1-2; no clear D gene. V was trimmed by 3 bases and J by 6 bases, leaving 20 bases between them. The CDR3 totals 16 residues. The CDR3 spells CASSLASDGGMDGYTF. In nucleotides, the CDR3 is TGTGCCAGCAGTTTGGCTTCGGACGGAGGAATGGATGGCTACACCTTC.

This clonotype has ten or more counts. V is TRBV7-9 and J is TRBJ2-4; D possibly corresponds to TRBD1 (5 bases). Germline values: CDR1 SEHNR, CDR2 FQNEAQ (reference sequence). This CDR3 has 14 residues. V shed 2 bases and J shed 3 bases, with 8 bases lying between them. The CDR3 loop is CASSLSGFKNIQYF. As DNA, the CDR3 is TGTGCCAGCAGCTTATCAGGGTTCAAAAACATTCAGTACTTC.

The chain carries TRBV7-9 and TRBJ2-1; a possible D gene is TRBD2 (5 bases). The CDR3 runs to 14 residues. V lost 0 bases, J lost 10 bases, and 13 bases lay in between. Germline V gives CDR1 SEHNR, CDR2 FQNEAQ (reference sequence). The CDR3 region has the DNA TGTGCCAGCAGCTTAGCGAGGGCAGGCTGGGAGCAGTTCTTC. Protein sequence: CASSLARAGWEQFF. Full variable domain (outside the CDR3, taken from reference TRBV7-9 and TRBJ2-1): DTGVSQNPRHKITKRGQNVTFRCDPISEHNRLYWYRQTLGQGPEFLTYFQNEAQLEKSRLLSDRFSAERPKGSFSTLEIQRTEQGDSAMYLCASSLARAGWEQFFGPGTRLTVL.

The V and J genes are TRBV6-5 and TRBJ2-7; tentative D call: TRBD1 (5 bases). CDR1 is MNHEY and CDR2 is SVGAGI in the germline V gene. V lost 4 bases and J 3 bases, leaving 13 bases between the germline ends. The CDR3 totals 14 residues. The CDR3 nucleotides read TGTGCCAGCAGTTTCGCGCCCCAGGGCTACGAGCAGTACTTC. Its translation: CASSFAPQGYEQYF.

Of note for this clonotype: This may be a read error: a much more frequent sequence differs by one nucleotide. This chain joins TRBV5-5 and TRBJ2-5; D is unresolved. Germline CDR1 and CDR2: SGHKS and YYEKEE (reference sequence). CDR3 length: 13 residues. This CDR3 reads CASSPTRQETQHF. DNA of the CDR3: TGTGCCAGCAGCCCGACACGCCAAGAGACCCAGCACTTC.

The chain links TRBV29-1 to TRBJ2-1; 8 nucleotides align to TRBD2. Per the germline V gene, CDR1 is SQVTM and CDR2 is ANQGSEA. J gave up 2 bases and V 6 bases, and 12 bases lay outside the gene matches. The CDR3 covers 16 residues. CDR3 amino acids: CSVPEILGLAYNEQFF. DNA of the CDR3: TGCAGCGTCCCTGAAATTTTGGGACTAGCCTACAATGAGCAGTTCTTC.

This chain links TRBV6-5 with TRBJ2-3, with 8 positions matching TRBD2. With 4 bases clipped from V and 8 bases from J, the junction kept 8 bases outside the gene matches. Germline loops: CDR1 MNHEY, CDR2 SVGAGI. The CDR3 is made up of 14 amino acids. CDR3 sequence (DNA): TGTGCCAGCAGTTCGGGACTAGTAGTGGGTACGCAGTATTTT. Its translation is CASSSGLVVGTQYF.

This clonotype came up a few times. The chain has TRBV5-1 and TRBJ2-1, with 9 positions matching TRBD2. Germline V CDR1 and CDR2: SGHRS, YFSETQ. The CDR3 has 15 residues. The junction had 5 bases not matched to a gene; V was cut back by 4 bases and J by 3 bases. The CDR3 DNA follows: TGCGCCAGCAGCCCGCTAGCGGGATTCTACAATGAGCAGTTCTTC. As protein: CASSPLAGFYNEQFF. The variable domain in full, completed from reference TRBV5-1 and TRBJ2-1, reads KAGVTQTPRYLIKTRGQQVTLSCSPISGHRSVSWYQQTPGQGLQFLFEYFSETQRNKGNFPGRFSGRQFSNSRSEMNVSTLELGDSALYLCASSPLAGFYNEQFFGPGTRLTVL.

This clonotype was detected a few times. This sequence joins TRBV4-3 and TRBJ2-7; TRBD1 agrees at 8 bases. Germline trimming cut 4 bases from V and 3 bases from J; bases unmatched to any gene: 8. There are 15 residues in the CDR3. Per germline, CDR1 LGHNA and CDR2 YSLEER. The CDR3 DNA reads as TGCGCCAGCAGCCCGAGACAGGGGTCATTCTACGAGCAGTACTTC. Translated: CASSPRQGSFYEQYF.

This clonotype was recorded a few times. V usage is TRBV7-2 and J usage is TRBJ2-2, with D hard to call. Germline V lookup: CDR1 SGHTA, CDR2 FQGNSA. V gave up 1 base and J gave up 6 bases, with 9 bases separating them. The CDR3 is 14 amino acids. The CDR3 nucleotides read TGTGCCAGCAGCTTAGGACTTCCCCCCGGGGAGCTGTTTTTT. Amino acids: CASSLGLPPGELFF.

This clonotype was seen at least ten times. The V and J genes are TRBV7-2 and TRBJ1-6, with unresolved D. Trimming left V 1 base short and J 7 bases short, with 11 bases between. Germline CDR1 is SGHTA and CDR2 is FQGNSA. This CDR3 comprises 15 residues. CDR3: CASSLGGRNNSPLHF. The CDR3, as DNA: TGTGCCAGCAGCTTAGGCGGGAGGAACAATTCACCCCTCCACTTT.